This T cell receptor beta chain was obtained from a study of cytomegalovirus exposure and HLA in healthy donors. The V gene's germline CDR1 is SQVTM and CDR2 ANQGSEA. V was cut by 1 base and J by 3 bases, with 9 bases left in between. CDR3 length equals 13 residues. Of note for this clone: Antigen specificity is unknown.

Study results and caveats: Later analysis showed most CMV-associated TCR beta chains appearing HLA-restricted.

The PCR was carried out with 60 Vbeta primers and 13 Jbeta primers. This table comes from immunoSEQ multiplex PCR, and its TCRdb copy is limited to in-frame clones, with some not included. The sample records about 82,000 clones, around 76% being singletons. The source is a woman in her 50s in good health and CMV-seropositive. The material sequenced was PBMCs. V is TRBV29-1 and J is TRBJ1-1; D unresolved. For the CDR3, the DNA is TGCAGCGTTGAAGGAGCGGTTTACACTGAAGCTTTCTTT. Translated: CSVEGAVYTEAFF.